Presented here are 9 T cell receptor beta chains from one specimen sequenced in a study of blood T cells in healthy people across ages. Then a second PCR, running roughly 6 to 12 cycles, was carried out with a sample-barcoded 5' primer and a J-beta primer mix. TCRdb re-called the 5' RACE reads through MiXCR, storing one row per CDR3 protein. The sample shows around 1.5 million distinct CDR3 sequences, roughly 45% of them seen only once. The sequenced material came from blood. These TCRs come from a woman younger than 35 in good health.

This chain connects TRBV10-2 to TRBJ2-4; D ambiguous. V dropped 6 bases and J dropped 1 base, with 10 bases sitting between them. Germline CDR1 and CDR2: WSHSY and SAAADI. The CDR3 runs 14 residues. The CDR3 loop reads CASRSTDAKNIQYF. CDR3 nucleotides: TGCGCCAGCAGATCGACTGACGCCAAAAACATTCAGTACTTC.

V is TRBV5-1 and J is TRBJ2-2; 15 bases agree with TRBD2. The ends lost 0 bases at V and 4 bases at J; junction bases unmatched: 4. Germline values: CDR1 SGHRS, CDR2 YFSETQ. The CDR3 runs 18 residues. In nucleotides, the CDR3 is TGCGCCAGCAGCTTGGCCGGGACTAGCGGGAGGTCCACCGGGGAGCTGTTTTTT. This gives the protein CASSLAGTSGRSTGELFF.

The CDR3 region has the DNA TGTGCCAGCAGCGTAGGAGCGGGGGGGGCAGATACGCAGTATTTT. Translated, it gives CASSVGAGGADTQYF. J is TRBJ2-3 and V is TRBV9; TRBD2 matches 10 bases. CDR1 and CDR2 from the germline V gene are SGDLS and YYNGEE. This CDR3 region has 15 residues. With 0 bases clipped from V and 4 bases from J, the junction kept 2 bases outside the gene matches.

The chain links TRBV27 to TRBJ1-2; possibly TRBD1 for D (5 bases). Germline CDR1 is MNHEY and CDR2 is SMNVEV (reference sequence). The CDR3 is 14 residues long. Trimming removed 3 bases from V and 7 bases from J, with 15 bases in between. The CDR3 loop reads CASSFIGSGGGYTF. CDR3 sequence (DNA): TGTGCCAGCAGTTTTATCGGTTCCGGGGGTGGCTACACCTTC.

The sample holds a few counts of this clonotype. The V gene is TRBV6-5, the J gene TRBJ1-2; D may be TRBD1 (6 bases). Germline V CDR1 and CDR2: MNHEY, SVGAGI. V was pared by 6 bases and J by 7 bases, with 15 bases between. The CDR3 consists of 13 residues. CDR3 amino acids: CASRDSLGSGYTF. The CDR3 DNA is TGTGCCAGCAGGGACAGTCTGGGATCTGGCTACACCTTC.

This clonotype was observed a handful of times. The V call is TRBV14, the J call TRBJ2-1; D might be TRBD1 (5 bases). V lost 1 base to trimming and J lost 0 bases, with 10 bases between them. In germline, CDR1 is SGHDN, CDR2 FVKESK. CDR3 length: 16 residues. This CDR3 is CASSQARASSYNEQFF. Written as DNA, the CDR3 is TGTGCCAGCAGCCAAGCCAGGGCGAGCTCCTACAATGAGCAGTTCTTC.

This CDR3 reads CATYTGKRNQPQHF. CDR3 nucleotides: TGTGCCACCTATACAGGGAAGCGCAATCAGCCCCAGCATTTT. The rearrangement joins TRBV24-1 to TRBJ1-5; D may be TRBD1 (6 bases). Trimming took off 9 bases at V and 2 bases at J, with 13 bases between the two ends. CDR3 length equals 14 residues. Germline lookup yields CDR1 KGHDR and CDR2 SFDVKD.

The chain employs TRBV29-1 and TRBJ2-5; 13 bases are shared with TRBD2. Germline trimming cut 7 bases from V and 0 bases from J; bases unmatched to any gene: 11. The CDR3 covers 17 residues. Germline CDR1 SQVTM, CDR2 ANQGSEA. CDR3 sequence: CSAKGLAGASYQETQYF. Written as DNA, the CDR3 is TGCAGCGCTAAAGGACTAGCGGGGGCCTCGTACCAAGAGACCCAGTACTTC. Drawing the rest from reference TRBV29-1 and TRBJ2-5, the complete variable domain is SAVISQKPSRDICQRGTSLTIQCQVDSQVTMMFWYRQQPGQSLTLIATANQGSEATYESGFVIDKFPISRPNLTFSTLTVSNMSPEDSSIYLCSAKGLAGASYQETQYFGPGTRLLVL.

This clonotype came up a few times. CDR3 region: CASSPRRENYGYTF. The CDR3 DNA sequence: TGCGCCAGCAGCCCGAGGCGGGAGAACTATGGCTACACCTTC. This chain connects TRBV4-1 to TRBJ1-2, with no clear D. CDR1 MGHRA and CDR2 YSYEKL come from the germline V gene. This CDR3 has 14 amino acids. Deletions cut 4 bases from V and 2 bases from J, with 11 bases between.